Given below is one T cell receptor beta chain in context. Its target is unknown. Time point: sample taken at primary tumor resection. The 60 to 90 donors had untreated early-stage non-small cell lung cancer. This sample was taken from a study of spatial heterogeneity in lung cancer. Whole-study context: Beta-chain sequences were consistently detected more often than alpha-chain sequences.

Whole-study findings and limits: Tumor mutation count correlated with how many alpha and beta TCRs expanded intratumorally.

The CDR3 loop spans 14 amino acids. Looked up from germline, CDR1 is SGHAT and CDR2 is FQNNGV. V lost 4 bases to trimming and J lost 4 bases, with 11 bases between them. TCRdb fed the 5' RACE reads into MiXCR, producing one record per CDR3 protein. The sample carries more than 10,000 distinct CDR3 sequences, 3% to 4% recorded once. The gene calls are TRBV11-2 and TRBJ2-1, with D possibly TRBD2 on 6 matching bases. The origin of this receptor is a male donor with early-stage non-small cell lung cancer. The sample consisted of lung tumor tissue, taken at surgery. The CDR3 reads CASSSDYQYNEQFF. The DNA of the CDR3 is TGTGCCAGCAGCTCGGACTACCAATACAATGAGCAGTTCTTC.